The next 13 T cell receptor beta chains were all read from a single sample in a study of T-cell memory formation after mild COVID-19. MiXCR, run by TCRdb on the 5' RACE reads, gives a single entry per CDR3 protein. Among 350,000 or so distinct CDR3 sequences listed, 20% to 25% were seen once. Sequences were obtained from PBMCs or a T cell subset sorted from them (not recorded which). The receptors come from a man aged 18 to 30 who had mild COVID-19 (a few samples of this study predate the infection). Cell type and time point are not known.

This chain uses TRBV12-2 with TRBJ2-1; the DNA was not used to check the table's D call, TRBD1. TRBV12-2 is described as a pseudogene. CDR3 length: 13 amino acids. CDR3 nucleotide sequence: TGTGCAAGTCGCGGACCCCGACAGGCTGAGCAGTTCTTC. Translation gives CASRGPRQAEQFF.

The J gene is TRBJ2-3, the V gene TRBV6-5; 11 bases are a match to TRBD2. CDR1 is MNHEY, CDR2 SVGAGI, per germline. After removal of 0 bases from V and 0 bases from J, the junction contained 8 bases not matched to a gene. The CDR3 covers 19 residues. The chain's CDR3 is CASSYSNRGLAESTDTQYF. The CDR3 region has the DNA TGTGCCAGCAGTTACTCAAATAGGGGACTAGCGGAAAGCACAGATACGCAGTATTTT.

J is TRBJ2-7 and V is TRBV5-1; TRBD1 matches 11 bases. This CDR3 is built from 15 residues. The V segment lost 4 bases and the J segment 3 bases; nucleotides outside the gene matches: 6. Per the germline V gene, CDR1 is SGHRS and CDR2 is YFSETQ. The CDR3 loop is CASSAAGTGGYEQYF. Written as DNA, the CDR3 is TGCGCCAGCAGCGCAGCCGGGACAGGGGGCTACGAGCAGTACTTC.

This rearrangement joins TRBV11-2 to TRBJ1-6; 7 positions agree with TRBD1. Losses at the gene ends were 4 bases for V and 10 bases for J; bases not matched to a gene: 10. The length of the CDR3 is 15 residues. The V gene's germline CDR1 is SGHAT and CDR2 FQNNGV. CDR3 in DNA: TGTGCCAGCAGCTCATACAGGGGCGTGGGGTCACCCCTCCACTTT. Translation: CASSSYRGVGSPLHF.

As regards this clonotype: Relative to the germline gene, one junction end is altered; a read error may explain this. The chain carries TRBV27 and TRBJ1-1, with a possible D match to TRBD1 (6 bases). Germline V gene lookup returns CDR1 MNHEY and CDR2 SMNVEV (reference sequence). The CDR3 runs 19 residues. The CDR3 loop is CASRTFDRRRAIIDTEAFF. The CDR3 bases are TGTGCCAGCAGGACCTTCGACAGGCGTCGCGCGATTATAGACACCGAAGCTTTCTTT.

The table lists this clonotype with a few counts. V usage is TRBV19 and J usage is TRBJ2-2, with TRBD2 identical over 7 bases. CDR1 is LNHDA, CDR2 SQIVND, per germline (reference sequence). The CDR3 sequence is 16 residues long. V was clipped by 6 bases and J by 1 base; unmatched bases: 8. CDR3 coding DNA: TGTGCCAGTAGCTGGGGTCTAGCGGAGAACACCGGGGAGCTGTTTTTT. Protein product: CASSWGLAENTGELFF. The whole variable domain, remainder taken from reference TRBV19 and TRBJ2-2, is DGGITQSPKYLFRKEGQNVTLSCEQNLNHDAMYWYRQDPGQGLRLIYYSQIVNDFQKGDIAEGYSVSREKKESFPLTVTSAQKNPTAFYLCASSWGLAENTGELFFGEGSRLTVL.

This chain uses TRBV9 with TRBJ1-5; no clear D gene. This CDR3 comprises 16 residues. V gave up 0 bases and J gave up 2 bases, with 12 bases separating them. Germline V lookup: CDR1 SGDLS, CDR2 YYNGEE. CDR3 sequence reads: CASSVGPSQGNQPQHF. CDR3 bases: TGTGCCAGCAGCGTAGGACCGTCGCAAGGCAATCAGCCCCAGCATTTT.

The rearrangement joins TRBV20-1 to TRBJ2-2; D unclear. This CDR3 region has 13 residues. Trimming left V 6 bases short and J 6 bases short, with 14 bases between. The germline V gene encodes CDR1 DFQATT and CDR2 SNEGSKA (reference sequence). CDR3 amino acids: CSAPTRGSGELFF. The DNA for the CDR3 is TGCAGTGCCCCTACGCGAGGTTCCGGGGAGCTGTTTTTT.

This clonotype turned up a few times. The genes are TRBV28 and TRBJ1-1; D perhaps matches TRBD1 (5 bases). This CDR3 is 12 amino acids long. With 2 bases removed from V and 8 bases from J, the gap between germline ends came to 9 bases. Germline V gives CDR1 MDHEN, CDR2 SYDVKM. As DNA, the CDR3 is TGTGCCAGCAGTTTAAGTCGGGACGAAGCTTTCTTT. It yields the protein CASSLSRDEAFF.

V gene TRBV9 combines with J gene TRBJ2-1; 15 bases align to TRBD2. Germline values: CDR1 SGDLS, CDR2 YYNGEE. The trim removed 3 bases at V and 9 bases at J, leaving 7 bases unmatched. This CDR3 has 16 amino acids. The DNA of the CDR3 is TGTGCCAGCAGCGCGACCGGACTAGCGGGGGGGTTTGAGCAGTTCTTC. This translates into CASSATGLAGGFEQFF.

This clonotype was found a few times. The chain links TRBV5-6 to TRBJ2-7; TRBD1 might be the D (5 bases). CDR1 and CDR2 from the germline V gene are SGHDT and YYEEEE. There are 13 residues in the CDR3. V lost 0 bases and J 3 bases, leaving 7 bases between the germline ends. The CDR3, as DNA: TGTGCCAGCAGCTTGGGACAGTTCTACGAGCAGTACTTC. It codes for CASSLGQFYEQYF.

This clonotype has more than one count but fewer than ten. This rearrangement joins TRBV6-2 or TRBV6-3 to TRBJ2-1, with TRBD1 matching over 11 bases. J lost 7 bases, V lost 6 bases, and 8 bases had no gene match. The CDR3 runs to 15 residues. The germline V gene has CDR1 MNHEY and CDR2 SVGEGT. CDR3: CASRGGTGGRNEQFF. CDR3 nucleotide sequence: TGTGCCAGCAGGGGTGGGACAGGGGGACGGAATGAGCAGTTCTTC.

This chain uses TRBV5-6 with TRBJ2-1; weak D call: TRBD1 (6 bases). Germline CDR1 and CDR2: SGHDT and YYEEEE. This CDR3 has 12 amino acids. V lost 1 base to trimming and J lost 9 bases, with 8 bases between them. CDR3 bases: TGTGCCAGCAGCTTGCACAGGGCTGAGCAGTTCTTC. As protein: CASSLHRAEQFF.